Listed below are T cell receptor beta chains from one sample, sequenced in a study of control samples from healthy donors and cancer patients. Libraries were prepared by immunoSEQ multiplex PCR; TCRdb keeps only in-frame clonotypes and omits some of them. This sample carries 110,000 or so clones, just under 85% of them seen once, and the ten largest clones take roughly 6.5%. The sample comprised blood. The receptors originated from a man younger than 35 in good health. The CDR3 runs from the conserved cysteine through the conserved F or W. Each record gives: V gene, CDR3 protein.

TRBV28,CASSWGGENTGELFF
TRBV11-2,CASSPATGPYGYTF
TRBV4-1,CASSQGWQAMNTEAFF
TRBV6-5,CATGRDRDEKLFF
TRBV7-9,CASSRGAYQETQYF
TRBV28,CASSLPGGRHTEAFF
TRBV7-6,CASSDPTDASSGANVLTF
TRBV5-4,CASSFPTGALNTEAFF
TRBV4-2,CASSQDLVGARYGYTF
TRBV6-1,CASSEGVPGAGTEAFF
TRBV10-1,CASSESGTVNEQFF